This T cell receptor beta chain was captured by sequencing in a study of cytomegalovirus exposure and HLA in healthy donors. 13 Jbeta primers and 60 Vbeta primers were used for the PCR. Sequencing was performed with immunoSEQ multiplex PCR; in TCRdb, only in-frame clones are kept and a portion is missing. The table records about 130,000 clones, around 80% of them present only once. Trimming took 4 bases from V and 4 from J; bases not matched to a gene: 6. This CDR3 comprises 14 residues. The germline gives CDR1 LGHNA, CDR2 YSLEER. V usage is TRBV4-3 and J usage is TRBJ1-2; TRBD1 matches 7 bases. The sequenced material came from PBMCs. The TCR originated in a man aged 45 to 65 in good health and CMV-seronegative. CDR3 sequence reads: CASSPGRGLYGYTF. The CDR3 coding sequence is TGCGCCAGCAGCCCGGGTAGGGGGCTCTATGGCTACACCTTC.